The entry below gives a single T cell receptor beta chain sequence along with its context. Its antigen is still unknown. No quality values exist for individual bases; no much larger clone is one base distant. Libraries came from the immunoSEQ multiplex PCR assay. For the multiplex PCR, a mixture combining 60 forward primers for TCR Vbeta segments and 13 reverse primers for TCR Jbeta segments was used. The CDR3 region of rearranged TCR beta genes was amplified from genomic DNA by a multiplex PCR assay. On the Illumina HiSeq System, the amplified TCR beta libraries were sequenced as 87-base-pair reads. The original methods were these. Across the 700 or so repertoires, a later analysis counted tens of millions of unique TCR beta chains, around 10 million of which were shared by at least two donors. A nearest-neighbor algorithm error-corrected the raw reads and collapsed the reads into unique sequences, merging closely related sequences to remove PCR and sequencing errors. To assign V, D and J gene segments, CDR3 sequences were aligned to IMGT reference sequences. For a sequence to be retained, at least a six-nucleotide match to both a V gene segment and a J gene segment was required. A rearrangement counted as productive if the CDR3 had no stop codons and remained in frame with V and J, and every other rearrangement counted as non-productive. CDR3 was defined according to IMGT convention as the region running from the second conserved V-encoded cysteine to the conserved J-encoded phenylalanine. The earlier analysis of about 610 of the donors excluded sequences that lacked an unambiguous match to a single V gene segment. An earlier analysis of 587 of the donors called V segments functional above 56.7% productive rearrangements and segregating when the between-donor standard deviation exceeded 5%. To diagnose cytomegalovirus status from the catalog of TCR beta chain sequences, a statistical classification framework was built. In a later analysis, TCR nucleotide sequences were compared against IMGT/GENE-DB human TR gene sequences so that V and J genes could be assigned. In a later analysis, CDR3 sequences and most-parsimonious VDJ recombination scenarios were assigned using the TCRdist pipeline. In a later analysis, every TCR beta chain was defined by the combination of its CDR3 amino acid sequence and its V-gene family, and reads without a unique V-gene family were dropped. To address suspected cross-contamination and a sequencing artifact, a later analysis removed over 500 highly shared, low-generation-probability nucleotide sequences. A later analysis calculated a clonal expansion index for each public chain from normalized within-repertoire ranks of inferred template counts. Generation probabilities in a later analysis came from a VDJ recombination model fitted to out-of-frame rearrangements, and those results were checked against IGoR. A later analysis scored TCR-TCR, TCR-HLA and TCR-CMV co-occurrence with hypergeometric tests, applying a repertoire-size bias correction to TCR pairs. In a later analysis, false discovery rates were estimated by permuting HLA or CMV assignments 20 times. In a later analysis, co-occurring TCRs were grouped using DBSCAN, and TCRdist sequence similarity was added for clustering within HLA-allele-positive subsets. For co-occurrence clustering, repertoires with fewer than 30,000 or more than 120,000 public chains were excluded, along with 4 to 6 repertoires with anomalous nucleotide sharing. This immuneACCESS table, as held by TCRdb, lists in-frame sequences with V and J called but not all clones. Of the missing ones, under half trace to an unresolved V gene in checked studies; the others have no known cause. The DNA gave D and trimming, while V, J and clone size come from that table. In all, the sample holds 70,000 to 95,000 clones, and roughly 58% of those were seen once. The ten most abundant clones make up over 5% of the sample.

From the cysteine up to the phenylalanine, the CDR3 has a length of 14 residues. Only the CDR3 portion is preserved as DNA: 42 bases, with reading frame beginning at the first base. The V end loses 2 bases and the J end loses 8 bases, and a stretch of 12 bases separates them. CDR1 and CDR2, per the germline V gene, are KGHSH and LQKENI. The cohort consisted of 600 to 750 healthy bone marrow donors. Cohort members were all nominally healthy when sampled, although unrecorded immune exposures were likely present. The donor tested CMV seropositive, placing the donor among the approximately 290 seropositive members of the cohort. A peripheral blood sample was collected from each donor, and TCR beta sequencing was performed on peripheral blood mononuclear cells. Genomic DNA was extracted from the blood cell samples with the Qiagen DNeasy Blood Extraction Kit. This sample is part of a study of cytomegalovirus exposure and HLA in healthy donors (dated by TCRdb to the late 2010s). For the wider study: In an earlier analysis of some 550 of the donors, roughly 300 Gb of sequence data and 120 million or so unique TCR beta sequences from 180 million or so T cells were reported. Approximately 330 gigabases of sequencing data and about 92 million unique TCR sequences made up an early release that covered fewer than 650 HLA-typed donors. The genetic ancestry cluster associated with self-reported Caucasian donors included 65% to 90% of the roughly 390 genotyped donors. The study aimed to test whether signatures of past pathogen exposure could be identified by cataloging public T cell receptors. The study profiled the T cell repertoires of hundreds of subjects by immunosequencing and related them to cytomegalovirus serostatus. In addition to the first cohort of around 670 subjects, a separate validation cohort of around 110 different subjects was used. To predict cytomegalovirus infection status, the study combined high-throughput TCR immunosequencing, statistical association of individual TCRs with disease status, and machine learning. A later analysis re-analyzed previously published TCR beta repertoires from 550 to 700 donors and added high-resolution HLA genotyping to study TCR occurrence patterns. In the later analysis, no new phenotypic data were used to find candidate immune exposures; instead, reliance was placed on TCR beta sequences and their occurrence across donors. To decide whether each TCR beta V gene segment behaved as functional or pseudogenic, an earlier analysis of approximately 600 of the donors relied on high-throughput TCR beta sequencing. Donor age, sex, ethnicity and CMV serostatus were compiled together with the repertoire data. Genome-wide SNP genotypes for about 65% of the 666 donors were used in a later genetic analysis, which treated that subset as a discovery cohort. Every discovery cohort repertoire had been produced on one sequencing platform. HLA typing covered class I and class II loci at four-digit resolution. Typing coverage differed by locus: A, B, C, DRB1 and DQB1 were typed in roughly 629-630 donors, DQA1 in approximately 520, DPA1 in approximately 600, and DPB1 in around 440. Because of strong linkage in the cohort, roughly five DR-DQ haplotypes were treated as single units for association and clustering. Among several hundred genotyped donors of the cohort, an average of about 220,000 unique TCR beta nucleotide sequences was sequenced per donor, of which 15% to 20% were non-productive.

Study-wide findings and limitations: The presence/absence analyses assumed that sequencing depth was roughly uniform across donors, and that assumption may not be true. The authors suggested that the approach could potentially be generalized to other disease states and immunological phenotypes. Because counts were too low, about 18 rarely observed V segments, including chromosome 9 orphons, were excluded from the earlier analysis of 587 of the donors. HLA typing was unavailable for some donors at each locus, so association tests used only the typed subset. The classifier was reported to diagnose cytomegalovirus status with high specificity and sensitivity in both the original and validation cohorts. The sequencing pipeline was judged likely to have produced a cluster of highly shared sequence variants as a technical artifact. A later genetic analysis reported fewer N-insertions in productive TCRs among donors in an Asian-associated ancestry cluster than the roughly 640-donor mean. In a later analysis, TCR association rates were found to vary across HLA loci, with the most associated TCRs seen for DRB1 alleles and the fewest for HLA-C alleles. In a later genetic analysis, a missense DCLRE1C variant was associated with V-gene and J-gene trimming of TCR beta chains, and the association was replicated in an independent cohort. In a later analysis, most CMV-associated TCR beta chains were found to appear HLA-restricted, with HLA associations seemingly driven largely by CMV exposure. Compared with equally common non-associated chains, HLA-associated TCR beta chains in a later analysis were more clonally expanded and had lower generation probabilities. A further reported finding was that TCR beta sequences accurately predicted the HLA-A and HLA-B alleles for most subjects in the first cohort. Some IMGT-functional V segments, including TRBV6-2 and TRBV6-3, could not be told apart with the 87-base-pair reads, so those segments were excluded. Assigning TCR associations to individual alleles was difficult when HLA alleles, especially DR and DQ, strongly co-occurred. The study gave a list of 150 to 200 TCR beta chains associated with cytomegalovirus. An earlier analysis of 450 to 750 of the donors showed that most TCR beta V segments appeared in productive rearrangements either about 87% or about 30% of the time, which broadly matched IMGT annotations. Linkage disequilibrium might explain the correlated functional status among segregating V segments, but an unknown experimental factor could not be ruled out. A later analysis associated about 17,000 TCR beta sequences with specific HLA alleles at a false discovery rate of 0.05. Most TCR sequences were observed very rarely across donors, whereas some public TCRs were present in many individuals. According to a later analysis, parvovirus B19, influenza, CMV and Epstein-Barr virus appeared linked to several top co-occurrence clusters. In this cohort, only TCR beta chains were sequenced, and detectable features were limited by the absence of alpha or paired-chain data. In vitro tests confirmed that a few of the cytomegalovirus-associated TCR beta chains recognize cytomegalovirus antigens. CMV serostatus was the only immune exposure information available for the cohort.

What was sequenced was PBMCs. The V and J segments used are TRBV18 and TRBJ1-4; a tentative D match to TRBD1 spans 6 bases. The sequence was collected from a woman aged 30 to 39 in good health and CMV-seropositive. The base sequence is TGTGCCAGCTCACCAATAGACAGGTCGGAAAAACTGTTTTTT. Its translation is CASSPIDRSEKLFF.